This T cell receptor (beta chain) was recovered during a study of identical twins. Study-wide findings and caveats: Monozygotic twins shared more out-of-frame TCR alpha than recombination models predicted.

The germline CDR1 and CDR2 sequences are SGHDN and FVKESK. There are 16 residues in the CDR3. The trim removed 5 bases at V and 9 bases at J, leaving 9 bases unmatched. TCRdb analysed the 5' RACE reads with MiXCR anew, one entry per CDR3 protein. The table includes about 530,000 distinct CDR3 sequences, 13% to 15% detected once. This clonotype was recorded a few times. Its target is unknown. The same data also contributed to another study, on yellow fever vaccine responses in identical twins.

Specimen: CD4+ T cells sorted from blood. The genes are TRBV14 and TRBJ2-1, with TRBD2 matching over 14 bases. The origin of this receptor is a young woman in good health. The CDR3 DNA is TGTGCCAGCAGCGACGGGACTAGCGGGAGACGAAGTGAGCAGTTCTTC. The encoded protein is CASSDGTSGRRSEQFF.